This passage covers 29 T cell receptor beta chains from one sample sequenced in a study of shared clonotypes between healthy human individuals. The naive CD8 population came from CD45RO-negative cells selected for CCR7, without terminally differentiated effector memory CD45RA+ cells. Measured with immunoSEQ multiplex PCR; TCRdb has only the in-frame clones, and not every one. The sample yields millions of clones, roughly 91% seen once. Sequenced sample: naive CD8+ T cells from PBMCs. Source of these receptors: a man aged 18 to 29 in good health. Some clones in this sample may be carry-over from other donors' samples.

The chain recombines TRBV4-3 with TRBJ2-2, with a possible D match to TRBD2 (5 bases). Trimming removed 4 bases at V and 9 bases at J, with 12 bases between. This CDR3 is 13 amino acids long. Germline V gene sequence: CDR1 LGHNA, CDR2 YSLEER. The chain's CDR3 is CASSPLGSRELFF. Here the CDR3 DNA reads TGCGCCAGCAGCCCACTAGGGAGCCGGGAGCTGTTTTTT.

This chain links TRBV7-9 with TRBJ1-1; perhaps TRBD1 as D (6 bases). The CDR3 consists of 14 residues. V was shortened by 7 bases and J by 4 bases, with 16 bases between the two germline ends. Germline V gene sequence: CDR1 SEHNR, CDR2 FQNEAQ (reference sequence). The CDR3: CASTDTADSTEAFF. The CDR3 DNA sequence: TGTGCCAGCACCGACACCGCGGACAGCACTGAAGCTTTCTTT.

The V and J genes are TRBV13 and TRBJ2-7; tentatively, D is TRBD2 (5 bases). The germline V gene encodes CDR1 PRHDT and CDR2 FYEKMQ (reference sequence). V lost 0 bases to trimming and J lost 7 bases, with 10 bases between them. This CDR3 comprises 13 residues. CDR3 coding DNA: TGTGCCAGCAGCTTAGGGACTATGAGGGAGCAGTACTTC. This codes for CASSLGTMREQYF. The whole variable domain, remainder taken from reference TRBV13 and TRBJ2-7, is AAGVIQSPRHLIKEKRETATLKCYPIPRHDTVYWYQQGPGQDPQFLISFYEKMQSDKGSIPDRFSAQQFSDYHSELNMSSLELGDSALYFCASSLGTMREQYFGPGTRLTVT.

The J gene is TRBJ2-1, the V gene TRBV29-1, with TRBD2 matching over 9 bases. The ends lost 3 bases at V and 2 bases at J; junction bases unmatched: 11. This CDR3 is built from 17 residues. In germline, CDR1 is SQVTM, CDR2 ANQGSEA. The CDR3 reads CSVEGNPTSGTYNEQFF. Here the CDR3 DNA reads TGCAGCGTTGAGGGTAATCCGACTAGCGGTACCTACAATGAGCAGTTCTTC.

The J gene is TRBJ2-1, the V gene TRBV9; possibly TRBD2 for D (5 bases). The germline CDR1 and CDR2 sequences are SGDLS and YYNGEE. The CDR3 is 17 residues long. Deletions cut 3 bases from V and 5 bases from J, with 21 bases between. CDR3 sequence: CASSARGELRFNNEQFF. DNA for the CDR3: TGTGCCAGCAGCGCCCGGGGTGAGCTAAGATTCAACAATGAGCAGTTCTTC.

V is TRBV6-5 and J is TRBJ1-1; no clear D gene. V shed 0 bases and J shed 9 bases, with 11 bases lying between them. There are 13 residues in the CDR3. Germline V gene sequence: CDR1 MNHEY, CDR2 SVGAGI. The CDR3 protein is CASSYSEGGKAFF. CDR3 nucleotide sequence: TGTGCCAGCAGTTACTCAGAGGGCGGTAAAGCTTTCTTT.

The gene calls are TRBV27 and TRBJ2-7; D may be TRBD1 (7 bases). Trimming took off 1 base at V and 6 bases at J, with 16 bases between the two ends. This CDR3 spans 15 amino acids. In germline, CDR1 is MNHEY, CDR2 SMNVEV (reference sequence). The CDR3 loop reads CASSLLGQGEVEQYF. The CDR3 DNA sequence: TGTGCCAGCAGTTTATTGGGGCAGGGGGAGGTCGAGCAGTACTTC.

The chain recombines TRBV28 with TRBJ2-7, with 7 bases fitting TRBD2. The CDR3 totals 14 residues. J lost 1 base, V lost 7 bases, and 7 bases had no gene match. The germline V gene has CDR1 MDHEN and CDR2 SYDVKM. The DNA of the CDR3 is TGTGCCAGCACTCTGAGCGGGGCGTCCTACGAGCAGTACTTC. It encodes CASTLSGASYEQYF.

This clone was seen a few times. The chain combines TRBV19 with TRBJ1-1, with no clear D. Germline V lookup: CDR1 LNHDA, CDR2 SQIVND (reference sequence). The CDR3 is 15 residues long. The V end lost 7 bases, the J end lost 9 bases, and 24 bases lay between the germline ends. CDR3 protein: CASTPVQEIPVKAFF. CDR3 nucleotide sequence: TGTGCCAGTACCCCCGTCCAGGAGATACCCGTTAAAGCTTTCTTT.

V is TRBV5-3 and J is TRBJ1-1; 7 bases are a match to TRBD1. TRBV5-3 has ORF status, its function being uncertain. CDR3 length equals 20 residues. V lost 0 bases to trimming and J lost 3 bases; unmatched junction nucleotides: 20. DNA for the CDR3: TGTGCCAGAAGCTTGGCCTCAAGAGTCGGAGAGGGGGCGCACGACACTGAAGCTTTCTTT. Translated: CARSLASRVGEGAHDTEAFF.

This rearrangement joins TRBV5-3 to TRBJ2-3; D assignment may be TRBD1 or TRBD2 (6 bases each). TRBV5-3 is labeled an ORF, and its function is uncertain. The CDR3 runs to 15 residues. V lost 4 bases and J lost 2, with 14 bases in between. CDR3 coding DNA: TGTGCCAGAAGCCTAGGAGGGGGGAACACAGATACGCAGTATTTT. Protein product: CARSLGGGNTDTQYF.

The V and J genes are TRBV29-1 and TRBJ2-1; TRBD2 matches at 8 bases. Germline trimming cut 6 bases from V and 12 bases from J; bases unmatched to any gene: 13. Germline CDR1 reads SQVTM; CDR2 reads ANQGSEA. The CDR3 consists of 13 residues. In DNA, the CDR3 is TGCAGCGTAATCTTAGCGGGAACTTTATCGCAGTTCTTC. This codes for CSVILAGTLSQFF.

CDR3 sequence (DNA): TGTGCCAGCAGTTTCCCCCCCCACAGGGGAGGCCAGCCCCAGCATTTT. Translated: CASSFPPHRGGQPQHF. The rearrangement links TRBV28 to TRBJ1-5, with 7 bases matching TRBD1. With V trimmed by 3 bases and J by 7 bases, 12 bases remained unmatched. Germline loops: CDR1 MDHEN, CDR2 SYDVKM. This CDR3 is 16 amino acids long.

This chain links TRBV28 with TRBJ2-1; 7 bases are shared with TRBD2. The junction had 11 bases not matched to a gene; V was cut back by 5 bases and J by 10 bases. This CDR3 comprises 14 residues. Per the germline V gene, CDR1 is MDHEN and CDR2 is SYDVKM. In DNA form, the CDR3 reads TGTGCCAGCAGTCCCCTGACTCAGGGAGGGGAGCAGTTCTTC. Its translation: CASSPLTQGGEQFF.

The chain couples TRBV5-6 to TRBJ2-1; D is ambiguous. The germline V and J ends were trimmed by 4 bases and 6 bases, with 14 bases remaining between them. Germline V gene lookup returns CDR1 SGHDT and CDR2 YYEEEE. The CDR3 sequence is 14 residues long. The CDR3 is CASSPPGTLNEQFF. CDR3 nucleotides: TGTGCCAGCAGCCCCCCGGGCACTCTCAATGAGCAGTTCTTC.

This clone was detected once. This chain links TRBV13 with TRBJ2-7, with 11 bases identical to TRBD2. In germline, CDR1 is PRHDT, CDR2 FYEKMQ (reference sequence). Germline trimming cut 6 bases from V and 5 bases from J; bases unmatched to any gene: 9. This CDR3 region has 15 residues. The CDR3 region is CASRYSGRAEDEQYF. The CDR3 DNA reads TGTGCCAGCAGATATAGCGGGAGGGCCGAAGACGAGCAGTACTTC.

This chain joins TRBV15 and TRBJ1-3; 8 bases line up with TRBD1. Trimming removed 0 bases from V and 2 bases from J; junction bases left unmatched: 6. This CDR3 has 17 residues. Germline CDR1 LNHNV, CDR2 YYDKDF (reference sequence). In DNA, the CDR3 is TGTGCCACCAGCAGAGAGGACCAGGGGGCGGCTGGAAACACCATATATTTT. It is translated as CATSREDQGAAGNTIYF. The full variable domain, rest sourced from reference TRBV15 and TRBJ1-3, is DAMVIQNPRYQVTQFGKPVTLSCSQTLNHNVMYWYQQKSSQAPKLLFHYYDKDFNNEADTPDNFQSRRPNTSFCFLDIRSPGLGDTAMYLCATSREDQGAAGNTIYFGEGSWLTVV.

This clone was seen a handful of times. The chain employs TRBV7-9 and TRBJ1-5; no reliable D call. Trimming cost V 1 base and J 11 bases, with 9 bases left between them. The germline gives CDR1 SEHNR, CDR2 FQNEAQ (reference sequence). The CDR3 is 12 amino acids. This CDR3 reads CASSLVRGTQHF. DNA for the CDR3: TGTGCCAGCAGCTTAGTTCGTGGGACCCAGCATTTT.

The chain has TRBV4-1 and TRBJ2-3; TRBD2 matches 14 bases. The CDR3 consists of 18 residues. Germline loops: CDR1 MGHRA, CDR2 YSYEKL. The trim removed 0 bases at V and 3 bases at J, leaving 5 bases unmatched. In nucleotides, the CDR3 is TGCGCCAGCAGCCAAGAGCCGACTAGCGGGAGGGTTACAGATACGCAGTATTTT. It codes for CASSQEPTSGRVTDTQYF.

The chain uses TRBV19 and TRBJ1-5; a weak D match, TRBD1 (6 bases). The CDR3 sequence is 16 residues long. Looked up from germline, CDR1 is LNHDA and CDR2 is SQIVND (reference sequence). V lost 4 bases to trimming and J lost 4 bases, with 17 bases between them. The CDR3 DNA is TGTGCCAGTAGTAACAGGGCCTACACTAGAAATCAGCCCCAGCATTTT. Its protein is CASSNRAYTRNQPQHF.

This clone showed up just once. The CDR3 sequence is CARSLWTGSYGYTF. DNA of the CDR3: TGTGCCAGAAGCTTGTGGACAGGGTCCTATGGCTACACCTTC. The chain combines TRBV5-3 with TRBJ1-2; 8 bases are a match to TRBD1. TRBV5-3 is an ORF; its function is uncertain. V gave up 1 base and J gave up 4 bases; unmatched junction bases: 3. CDR3 length equals 14 residues.

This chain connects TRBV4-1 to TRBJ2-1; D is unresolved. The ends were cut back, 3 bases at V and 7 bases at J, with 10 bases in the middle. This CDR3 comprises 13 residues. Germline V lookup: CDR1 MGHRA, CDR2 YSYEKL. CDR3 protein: CASSHWVGNEQFF. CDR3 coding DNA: TGCGCCAGCAGCCATTGGGTGGGGAATGAGCAGTTCTTC.

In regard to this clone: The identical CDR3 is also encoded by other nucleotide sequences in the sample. CDR3 in DNA: TGTGCCAGCAGTTTATCGGGGGCGAGCACTGAAGCTTTCTTT. It encodes CASSLSGASTEAFF. The chain carries TRBV27 and TRBJ1-1, with a weak D call TRBD1 (6 bases). The germline V and J ends were trimmed by 0 bases and 4 bases, with 9 bases remaining between them. The CDR3 totals 14 residues. Germline V gene sequence: CDR1 MNHEY, CDR2 SMNVEV (reference sequence).

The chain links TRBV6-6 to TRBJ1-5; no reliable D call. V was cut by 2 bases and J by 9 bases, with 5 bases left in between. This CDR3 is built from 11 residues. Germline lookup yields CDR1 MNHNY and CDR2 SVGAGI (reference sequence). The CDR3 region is CASSYLGPQHF. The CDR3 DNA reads TGTGCCAGCAGTTACCTTGGGCCCCAGCATTTT.

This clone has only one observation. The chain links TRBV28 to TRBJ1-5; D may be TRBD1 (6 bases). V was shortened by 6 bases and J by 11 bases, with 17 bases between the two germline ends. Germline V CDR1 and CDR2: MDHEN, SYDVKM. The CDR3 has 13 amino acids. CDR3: CASSWTVATTQHF. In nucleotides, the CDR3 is TGTGCCAGCAGCTGGACAGTGGCCACGACCCAGCATTTT.

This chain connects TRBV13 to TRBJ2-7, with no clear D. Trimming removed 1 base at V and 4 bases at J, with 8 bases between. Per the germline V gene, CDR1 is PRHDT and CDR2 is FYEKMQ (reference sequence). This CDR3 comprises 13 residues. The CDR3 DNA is TGTGCCAGCAGCTTAGTTACGGGTTACGAGCAGTACTTC. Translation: CASSLVTGYEQYF.

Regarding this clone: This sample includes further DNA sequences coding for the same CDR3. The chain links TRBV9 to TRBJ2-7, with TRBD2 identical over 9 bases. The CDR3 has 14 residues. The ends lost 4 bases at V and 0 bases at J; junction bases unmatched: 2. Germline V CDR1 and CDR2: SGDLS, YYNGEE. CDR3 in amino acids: CASSLAGSSYEQYF. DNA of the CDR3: TGTGCCAGCAGCCTAGCGGGAAGCTCCTACGAGCAGTACTTC.

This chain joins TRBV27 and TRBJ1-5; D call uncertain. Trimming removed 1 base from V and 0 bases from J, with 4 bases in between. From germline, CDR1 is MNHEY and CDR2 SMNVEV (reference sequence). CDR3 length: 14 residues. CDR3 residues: CASSLLDSNQPQHF. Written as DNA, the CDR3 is TGTGCCAGCAGTTTATTAGATAGCAATCAGCCCCAGCATTTT.

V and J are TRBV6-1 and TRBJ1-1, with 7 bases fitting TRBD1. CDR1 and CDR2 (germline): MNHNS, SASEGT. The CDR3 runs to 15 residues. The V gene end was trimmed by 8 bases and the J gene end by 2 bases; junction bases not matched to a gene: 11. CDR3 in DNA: TGTGCCAGCGCTAACCCGAGACAGGGCAACACTGAAGCTTTCTTT. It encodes CASANPRQGNTEAFF.